This TCR beta chain emerged from a study of shared clonotypes between healthy human individuals (dated by TCRdb to about 2020). Regarding the research as a whole: Three men and two women, aged 18 to 49 years, made up the cohort. For each donor, three plates each were used for CD4 naive and CD4 memory, two plates were used for CD8 naive, and one plate was used for CD8 memory. The study deeply sequenced blood TCR repertoires of about five healthy adults to estimate repertoire size and the extent of clonotype sharing between individuals. To increase sequencing depth and limit assay-specific biases, TCR repertoire library preparation and sequencing were carried out by different laboratories using diverse techniques. Between about 0.8 and 9 billion PBMCs per donor were obtained by leukapheresis.

As regards this clone: It has no known antigen specificity. There are no base qualities to consult, and no much larger clone falls within one base.

Using the deep immunoSEQ assay, TCR CDR3 regions were amplified from genomic DNA by multiplex PCR. Genomic DNA extracted from each cell subset was distributed evenly over all wells of several immunoSEQ 96-well plates, and each plate served as one replicate. For sorted subsets, each replicate PCR was loaded with 200 ng genomic DNA, equivalent to about 30,000 T cell genomes. Purified libraries were quantified with a Qubit 3.0 fluorometer, sized on a Bioanalyzer 2100, and re-quantified with the KAPA Library Quantification kit. Every immunoSEQ 96-well plate was sequenced on a dedicated single-read 150-cycle Illumina NextSeq 550 flow cell. From the authors' description of their analysis: Because only junctional sequences without quality scores were contained in the immunoSEQ output, filtering matching that applied to full-length reads could not be performed. To assign V/J genes and CDR3, sequences were annotated against IMGT germline references using PyIR, a Python wrapper for IgBLAST v1.9. Reads were removed for weak V/J assignments (E-value above 1e-6), missing CDR3, stop codons, out-of-frame junctions, or ambiguous translated residues. V3J clonotypes were defined as sequences sharing the same inferred V gene, J gene, and CDR3 amino acid sequence. The percentage overlap between two repertoires was calculated by dividing the number of shared unique clonotypes by the size of the smaller repertoire. Three approaches were used to assess repertoire richness: RTK rarefaction, the Chao1 estimator, and Recon v2.1 estimates of unobserved clonotypes. Generation probabilities for all TCRbeta clonotypes obtained by the gDNA method from a few donors were computed using OLGA. TCRdb carries this immuneACCESS record with in-frame sequences only. Its versions omit some clonotypes, under half of them owing to an unresolved V gene in the studies checked, with the rest unexplained. V and J calls and clone size are those listed in that table; D and trimming were worked out from the DNA. Recorded for this sample are roughly 1,100,000 clones; about 77% of them occurred a single time. The ten largest clones represent roughly 1.5% of the sample.

General study outcomes and caveats: Approximately 4.8% of naive CD4, around 3.5% of naive CD8, roughly 2.4% of memory CD4, and around 0.4% of memory CD8 clonotypes were shared across four donors. Sampling was restricted to blood, and TCR repertoires in tissue are likely to differ from TCR repertoires in blood. Incomplete sequencing was indicated by rarefaction of sorted-subset datasets, despite the large sequencing depth. Because the study included a small number of donors, the genetic and exposure-history diversity represented was limited. Estimated clonotype richness was generally larger for naive than for memory subsets. Based on pairwise subsampling, the degree of clonotype sharing among donors was expected to be affected by sequencing depth. Higher generation probabilities were observed for clonotypes shared by all four sorted-subset donors than for non-shared clonotypes.

The donors were healthy, HIV-negative adults who had no recently reported acute infections or vaccinations. All donors were Caucasian adults living in Nashville, Tennessee, USA. Magnetic negative selection was used to enrich CD4+ T cells, after which naive cells were positively selected on CD45RA and the negative fraction became the memory subset. Blood was collected by leukapheresis, and PBMCs were isolated by Ficoll-Histopaque density gradient centrifugation and then cryopreserved in liquid nitrogen vapor phase. Analytical flow cytometry was used to check the purity and quantity of every magnetically sorted T cell population. Each sorted fraction had its genomic DNA isolated and then quantified by UV absorbance on a Nanodrop 2000c. The sample taken for sequencing was memory CD4+ T cells sorted from blood. The cell subset or site label, as the study defines it: CD45RA-negative fraction. The sequence derives from a man between 18 and 29 years old in good health.

The nucleotides are TGCGCCAGCAGCTTAGCGGTCCCTAGCACAGATACGCAGTATTTT. The resulting protein is CASSLAVPSTDTQYF. This sequence uses TRBV5-1 and TRBJ2-3, with a weak D call of TRBD2 (5 bases match). The CDR3 runs 15 amino acids, cysteine and phenylalanine included. Only CDR3 DNA remains: 45 bases, in frame from the first base. The germline V gene gives CDR1 as SGHRS and CDR2 as YFSETQ. Deletion took 2 bases off V and 0 bases off J, with a span of 10 bases between the germline ends.